The 4 T cell receptor beta chains below all came from one sample that was sequenced in a study of cytomegalovirus exposure and HLA in healthy donors. PCR employed 60 Vbeta and 13 Jbeta primers. Measured with immunoSEQ multiplex PCR; TCRdb has only the in-frame clones, and not every one. The sample records 160,000 or so clones, roughly 83% being singletons. Sequencing was done on a sample of PBMCs. The receptors were sampled from a young woman in good health and CMV-seronegative.

The J gene is TRBJ1-3, the V gene TRBV19, with D maybe TRBD1 (6 bases). V was cut by 9 bases and J by 0 bases, with 18 bases left in between. Germline lookup yields CDR1 LNHDA and CDR2 SQIVND (reference sequence). CDR3 size: 16 residues. CDR3 DNA: TGTGCCAGCAAATTACAGGGAGTCGACTCTGGAAACACCATATATTTT. The encoded protein is CASKLQGVDSGNTIYF.

The chain combines TRBV29-1 with TRBJ2-2, with 9 bases lining up with TRBD1. This CDR3 contains 14 residues. J was trimmed by 3 bases and V by 6 bases; bases with no gene match: 5. CDR1 is SQVTM and CDR2 is ANQGSEA in the germline V gene. The DNA of the CDR3 is TGCAGCGTAGATAACAGGGGGCACACCGGGGAGCTGTTTTTT. Encoded protein: CSVDNRGHTGELFF.

This chain uses TRBV6-4 with TRBJ2-3; unclear D gene. Trimming stripped 4 bases from V and 0 bases from J, with 17 bases between. The CDR3 covers 17 residues. The germline gives CDR1 MRHNA, CDR2 SNTAGT. Here the CDR3 reads CASSAAGGSTSTDTQYF. CDR3 DNA sequence: TGTGCCAGCAGTGCCGCCGGCGGCAGCACTAGCACAGATACGCAGTATTTT.

This chain joins TRBV19 and TRBJ2-7; maybe TRBD2 (6 bases). Germline V lookup: CDR1 LNHDA, CDR2 SQIVND (reference sequence). V was shortened by 3 bases and J by 3 bases, with 12 bases between the two germline ends. The CDR3 consists of 14 residues. The CDR3 here is CASSMRTTRYEQYF. In DNA form, the CDR3 reads TGTGCCAGTAGTATGAGGACTACCCGCTACGAGCAGTACTTC. Complete variable domain (other parts from reference TRBV19 and TRBJ2-7): DGGITQSPKYLFRKEGQNVTLSCEQNLNHDAMYWYRQDPGQGLRLIYYSQIVNDFQKGDIAEGYSVSREKKESFPLTVTSAQKNPTAFYLCASSMRTTRYEQYFGPGTRLTVT.